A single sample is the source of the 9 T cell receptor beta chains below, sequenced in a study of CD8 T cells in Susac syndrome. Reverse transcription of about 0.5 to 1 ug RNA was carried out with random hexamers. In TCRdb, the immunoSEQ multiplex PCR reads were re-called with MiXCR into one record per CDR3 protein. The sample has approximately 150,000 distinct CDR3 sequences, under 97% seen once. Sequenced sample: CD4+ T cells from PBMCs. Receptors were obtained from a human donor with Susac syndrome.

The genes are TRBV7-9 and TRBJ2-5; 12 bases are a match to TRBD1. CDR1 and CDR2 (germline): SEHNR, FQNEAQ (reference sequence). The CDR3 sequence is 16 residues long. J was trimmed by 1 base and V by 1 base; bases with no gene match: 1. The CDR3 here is CASSLGDRGLQETQYF. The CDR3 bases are TGTGCCAGCAGCTTAGGGGACAGGGGGCTCCAAGAGACCCAGTACTTC.

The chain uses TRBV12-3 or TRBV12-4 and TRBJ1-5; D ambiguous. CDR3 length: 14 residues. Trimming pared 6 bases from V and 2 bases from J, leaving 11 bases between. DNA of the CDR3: TGTGCCAGCAGCCGCGCGGGTGGCAATCAGCCCCAGCATTTT. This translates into CASSRAGGNQPQHF.

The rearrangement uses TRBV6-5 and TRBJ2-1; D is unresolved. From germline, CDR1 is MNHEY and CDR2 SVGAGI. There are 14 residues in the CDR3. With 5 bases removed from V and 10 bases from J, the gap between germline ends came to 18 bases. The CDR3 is CASSKDPLIREQFF. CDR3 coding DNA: TGTGCCAGCAGTAAAGACCCTTTAATTCGGGAGCAGTTCTTC.

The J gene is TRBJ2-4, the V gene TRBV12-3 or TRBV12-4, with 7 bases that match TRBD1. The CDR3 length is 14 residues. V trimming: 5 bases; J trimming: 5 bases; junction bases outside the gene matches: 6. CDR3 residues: CASSLRDSQNIQYF. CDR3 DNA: TGTGCCAGCAGTCTTCGGGACAGTCAAAACATTCAGTACTTC.

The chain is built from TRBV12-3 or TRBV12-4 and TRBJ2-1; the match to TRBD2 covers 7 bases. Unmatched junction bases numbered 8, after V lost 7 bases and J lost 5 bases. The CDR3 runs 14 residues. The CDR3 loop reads CASTRGSGDNEQFF. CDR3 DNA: TGTGCCAGCACCCGGGGGAGCGGGGACAATGAGCAGTTCTTC.

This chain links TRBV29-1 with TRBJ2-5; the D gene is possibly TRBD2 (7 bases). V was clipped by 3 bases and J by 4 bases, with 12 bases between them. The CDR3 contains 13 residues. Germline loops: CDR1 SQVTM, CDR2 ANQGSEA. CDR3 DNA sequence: TGCAGCGTTGATAGGGGGAGGGGAGAGACCCAGTACTTC. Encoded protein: CSVDRGRGETQYF.

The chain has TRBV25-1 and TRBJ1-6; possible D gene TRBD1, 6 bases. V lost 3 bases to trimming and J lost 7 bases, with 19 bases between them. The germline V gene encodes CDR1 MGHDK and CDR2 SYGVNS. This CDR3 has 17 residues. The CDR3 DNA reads TGTGCCAGCAGTGACCTTACAGGGACGGGAATCAATTCACCCCTCCACTTT. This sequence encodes CASSDLTGTGINSPLHF.

The CDR3 nucleotides read TGCGCCAGCAGCCAAGAATGGGACAGGGGGACCTACGAGCAGTACTTC. It translates to CASSQEWDRGTYEQYF. The chain is built from TRBV4-1 and TRBJ2-7, with 11 bases aligning to TRBD1. Germline values: CDR1 MGHRA, CDR2 YSYEKL. J was trimmed by 2 bases and V by 0 bases; bases with no gene match: 3. This CDR3 is 16 amino acids long.

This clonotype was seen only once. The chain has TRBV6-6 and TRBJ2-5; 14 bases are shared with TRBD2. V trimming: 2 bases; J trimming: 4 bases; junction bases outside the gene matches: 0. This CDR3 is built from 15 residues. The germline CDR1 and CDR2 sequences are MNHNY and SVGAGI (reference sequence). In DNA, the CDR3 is TGTGCCAGCAGTTACGGGACTAGCGGGAGAGAGACCCAGTACTTC. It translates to CASSYGTSGRETQYF.